The T cell receptor beta chain described here comes from a study of T cell changes during pregnancy in multiple sclerosis. Produced via immunoSEQ multiplex PCR; TCRdb's table is partial and in-frame only. This table has about 84,000 clones, about 94% appearing once. This CDR3 is built from 16 residues. V was shortened by 2 bases and J by 0 bases, with 13 bases between the two germline ends. Per the germline V gene, CDR1 is LNHDA and CDR2 is SQIVND (reference sequence). The TCR was taken from a female donor in good health, enrolled as a control in a pregnancy study. This sequence joins TRBV19 and TRBJ1-1, with D unresolved. This specimen consisted of peripheral blood, obtained in the second trimester of pregnancy. Here the CDR3 reads CASSIRSSRVNTEAFF. The CDR3 DNA sequence: TGTGCCAGTAGTATAAGGTCCTCCCGGGTGAACACTGAAGCTTTCTTT.